What follows describes a single T cell receptor (beta chain). No cognate antigen has been identified for it. No clone much larger than this one lies a single base away; base qualities are absent. This sample was sequenced with an Illumina NovaSeq 6000. cDNA libraries for TCRalpha and TCRbeta were prepared by 5'RACE using constant-segment primers, with sample barcodes and unique molecular identifiers added. RNA was extracted from every sample with Trizol reagent. Library amplification was performed in two PCR steps, and a second sample barcode and Illumina TruSeq adapters were introduced in the second step. The libraries were sequenced on an Illumina NovaSeq using 2 x 150 bp paired-end reads. The paper's processing steps were these. Reads were demultiplexed and collapsed into UMI-guided consensus sequences with migec v1.2.7. Using mixcr v2.1.11, the UMI consensuses were aligned to TRA and TRB V and J templates and assembled into clonotypes. Clonotypes were classified as expanded or contracted when called significant by both edgeR and NoisET, with noise models trained on biological replicates. For edgeR calls, the cutoffs were a false discovery rate-adjusted p below 0.01 and a log2 fold-change threshold of 1. As an exploratory analysis of dynamics, PCA with hierarchical clustering was applied to max-normalized trajectories of the 1000 most abundant clonotypes. Separately sequenced CD4+ and CD8+ repertoires were used to assign the CD4 or CD8 phenotype of responding clones. Through fastp at Q25 and MiXCR, TCRdb rebuilt clones from the public reads, retaining in-frame beta chains. Merged by CDR3 protein, the rows form single entries marked with the most common genes and DNA. These V and J calls rely on TCRdb rather than the paper's analysis. Within this sample are approximately 250,000 distinct CDR3 sequences, with 15% to 20% of them counted one time only. The ten largest clones represent around a fifth of the sample.

PBMCs were isolated by Ficoll-Paque density gradient centrifugation. This specimen belongs to a study of T-cell memory formation after mild COVID-19 (dated by TCRdb to the early 2020s). Regarding the study in general: TCR sequence clusters from the two donors were largely donor specific. The cohort was made up of two young adult volunteers, one female and one male, who were previously healthy. Longitudinal TCRalpha and TCRbeta repertoire sequencing tracked T-cell clones expanding and contracting after mild COVID-19 in a couple of donors. The study at large found these results: The second-wave clones that peaked on day 37 were not confirmed to be SARS-CoV-2 specific. Contracting CD4+ clones were located mainly in the CM and EM memory subsets, whereas CD8+ clones were found to be enriched in EMRA. Balanced CD4/CD8 phenotypes were observed for clones contracting from day 15 to 85, whereas a bias towards CD4+ was observed for a second wave of clones expanding from day 15 to 37. The study covered only a couple of mild cases, and larger cohorts including severe cases with pre-infection samples were considered necessary. The detection of some responding clones in pre-infection memory suggests that pre-existing cross-reactive memory T cells joined the SARS-CoV-2 response.

Trimming costs V 6 bases and J 1 base, and their ends lie 2 bases apart. Per the germline V gene, SQVTM is the CDR1 and ANQGSEA is the CDR2. The CDR3 holds 10 amino acids from the cysteine to the phenylalanine. Here the CDR3 DNA is all that survives: 30 bases in frame from base 1. The sequencing sample was made of PBMCs or a T cell subset sorted from them (not recorded which). Here the chain combines TRBV29-1 and TRBJ2-3; the D gene cannot be named for sure. This clonotype was sampled from a man between 18 and 29 years old who had mild COVID-19 (a few samples of this study predate the infection). The sample titles of this study are shuffled in the database, so cell type and time point are left out; the donor was told from shared clones. The CDR3 protein is CSVRTDTQYF. The bases are TGCAGCGTCCGCACAGATACGCAGTATTTT.